This T cell receptor (beta chain) was captured in a study of human T cells and chemical hapten exposure. In the study overall: A mostly female patient group had alopecia areata, totalis or universalis. General study findings and limits: More PT1 expanded TCRs went with higher patch test scores. Significantly more large CDR3 similarity clusters were formed by expanded TCRs than by controls.

The time point is: patch test 2, 6 weeks after DPC sensitization. Treatment defined: therapeutic diphenylcyclopropenone sensitization with weekly scalp DPC. Total RNA came from unfractionated whole blood. TCRdb ran MiXCR on the RACE reads and lists one entry per CDR3 protein. The sample includes a few hundred thousand distinct CDR3 sequences, about 6% seen only once; the top ten take about 5.4%. This clonotype was found many times. Its target is unknown. CDR3 length equals 14 residues. Losses at the gene ends were 7 bases for V and 7 bases for J; bases not matched to a gene: 7. The V and J genes are TRBV12-3 or TRBV12-4 and TRBJ1-6; TRBD1 aligns across 7 bases. The source was whole blood, collected in connection with sensitization to the hapten diphenylcyclopropenone (DPC). The TCR was taken from a young woman with alopecia areata. Some clones in this sample may be carry-over from other donors' samples. CDR3 in amino acids: CASIRGQWNSPLHF. The CDR3 nucleotides are TGTGCCAGCATCCGGGGACAGTGGAATTCACCCCTCCACTTT.